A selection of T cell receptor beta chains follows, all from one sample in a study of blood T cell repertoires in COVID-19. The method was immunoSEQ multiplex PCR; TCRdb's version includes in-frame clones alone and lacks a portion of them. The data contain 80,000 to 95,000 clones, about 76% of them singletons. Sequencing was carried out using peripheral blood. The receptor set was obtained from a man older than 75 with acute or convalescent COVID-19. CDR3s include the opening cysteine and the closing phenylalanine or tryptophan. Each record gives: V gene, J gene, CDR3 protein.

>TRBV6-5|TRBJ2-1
CASSYLTSGSYNEQFF
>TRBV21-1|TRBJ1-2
CASSKSRLKGQGFANYGYTF
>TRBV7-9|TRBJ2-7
CASSLAGAFSYEQYF
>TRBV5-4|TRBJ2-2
CASSLELASGELFF
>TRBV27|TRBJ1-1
CASSFRTATLNTEAFF
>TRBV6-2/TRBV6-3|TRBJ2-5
CASSLAETQYF
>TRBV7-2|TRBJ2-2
CASSLTRGPSGELFF
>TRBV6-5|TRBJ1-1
CASRLGHTNTEAFF
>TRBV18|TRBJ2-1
CASSPGLAGYEQFF
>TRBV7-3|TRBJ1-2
CASSLKPLNYGYTF
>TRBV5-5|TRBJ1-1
CASSLEVIRGYRNTEAFF
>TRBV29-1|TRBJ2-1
CSVKGLAGGSEQFF
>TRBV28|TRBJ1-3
CASSRTTGAPSGNTIYF
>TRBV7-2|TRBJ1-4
CASSLGTGGGEKLFF
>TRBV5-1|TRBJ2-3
CASSQGQQEDTQYF
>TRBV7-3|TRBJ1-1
CASSLEGSTEAFF
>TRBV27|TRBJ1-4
CASRRRDRSEKLFF
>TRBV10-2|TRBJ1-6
CASSVTGGSSPLHF
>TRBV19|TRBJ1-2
CASTPLDRGYNYGYTF
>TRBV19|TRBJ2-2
CASSIQTGRGNTGELFF
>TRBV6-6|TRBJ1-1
CASSRPPGQGQNTEAFF
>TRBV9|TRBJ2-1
CASSVGAGMIYNEQFF
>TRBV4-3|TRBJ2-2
CASSQERVTGELFF
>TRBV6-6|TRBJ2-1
CASSYSGGNNEQFF
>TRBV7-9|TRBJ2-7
CASSSGTGLDEQYF
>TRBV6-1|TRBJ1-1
CASSDGPGRARAFF
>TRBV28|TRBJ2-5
CASSPKGAGETQYF
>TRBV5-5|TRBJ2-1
CASIRGGSYNEQFF
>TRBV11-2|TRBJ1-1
CASSFNTRSFEAFF
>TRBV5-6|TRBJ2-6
CASSYRSSGANVLTF
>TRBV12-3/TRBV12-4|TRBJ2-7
CASSPRTVYEQYF
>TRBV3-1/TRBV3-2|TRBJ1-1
CASSQGEATEAFF
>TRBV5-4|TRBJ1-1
CASSLGQGIYTEAFF
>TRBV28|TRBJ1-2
CASSLMQGAYGYTF
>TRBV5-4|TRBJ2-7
CASSPTVGKQYF
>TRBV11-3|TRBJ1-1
CASSFGRGTEAFF
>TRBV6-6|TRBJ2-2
CASSYRQGAGELFF
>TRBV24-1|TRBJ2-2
CATGSRGQGFTGELFF
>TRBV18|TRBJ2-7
CASSRQGYEQYF
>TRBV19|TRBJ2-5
CASSIDLARVGTQYF
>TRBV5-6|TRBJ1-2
CASRVGQGHNYGYTF
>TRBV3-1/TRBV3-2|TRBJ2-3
CASSPGKASTDTQYF
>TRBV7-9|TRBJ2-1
CASSLTSGYNEQFF
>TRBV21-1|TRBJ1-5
CASSKGDREVLDQPQHF
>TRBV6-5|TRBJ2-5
CASEHRYQETQYF
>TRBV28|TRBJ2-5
CASSSPSGSDWETQYF
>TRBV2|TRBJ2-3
CASSVIVSTDTQYF
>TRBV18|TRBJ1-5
CASSPQGAKNQPQHF
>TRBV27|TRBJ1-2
CASSLNWDIANYGYTF
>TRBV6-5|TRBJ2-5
CASSHSSEETQYF
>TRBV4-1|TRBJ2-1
CASSQGTVGVYNEQFF
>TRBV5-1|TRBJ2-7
CASSLAWTVSEQYF
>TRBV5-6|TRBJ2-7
CASSFRDRTYEQYF